Following are 26 T cell receptor beta chains from one sample sequenced in a study of molecular identifiers for immune sequencing clone quantification. TCRdb analysed the PCR reads with MiXCR anew, one entry per CDR3 protein. The data hold 400,000 to 600,000 distinct CDR3 sequences, with under 30% observed a single time. Input material: naive CD8+ T cells from blood, with Jurkat cell RNA spiked in. Sample subset: FACS-sorted CD8+CD4-CCR7+CD45RA+ naive T cells. These receptors were collected from a human donor in good health. Some libraries in this study had Jurkat cell RNA spiked in.

This clonotype was seen ten or more times. This rearrangement joins TRBV4-3 to TRBJ1-1, with D perhaps matching TRBD1 (5 bases). In germline, CDR1 is LGHNA, CDR2 YSLEER. Trimming cost V 0 bases and J 1 base, with 12 bases left between them. The CDR3 extends over 16 amino acids. CDR3 sequence: CASSQDFGAKNTEAFF. As DNA, the CDR3 is TGCGCCAGCAGCCAAGATTTCGGGGCGAAGAACACTGAAGCTTTCTTT.

In this sample, this clonotype turned up many times. This chain links TRBV20-1 with TRBJ1-6; D remains ambiguous. Germline loops: CDR1 DFQATT, CDR2 SNEGSKA (reference sequence). V was pared by 6 bases and J by 7 bases, with 16 bases between. The CDR3 covers 14 residues. The CDR3 nucleotides are TGCAGTGCCTGCACCCCCGTCGCGAATTCACCCCTCCACTTT. Translated: CSACTPVANSPLHF.

Concerning this clonotype: A clone one base away is much larger, so this may be a read error. The chain recombines TRBV6-2 or TRBV6-3 with TRBJ1-1, with D possibly matching TRBD1 (5 bases). The germline gives CDR1 MNHEY, CDR2 SVGEGT. There are 13 residues in the CDR3. V lost 2 bases to trimming and J lost 5 bases, with 9 bases between them. CDR3 loop: CASSYMWGTEAFF. The CDR3 DNA sequence: TGTGCCAGCAGTTACATGTGGGGGACTGAAGCTTTCTTT.

V usage is TRBV19 and J usage is TRBJ2-2; unclear D gene. Germline V lookup: CDR1 LNHDA, CDR2 SQIVND (reference sequence). The V and J ends lost 3 bases and 6 bases respectively, with 17 bases between them. CDR3 size: 16 residues. The CDR3 sequence is CASSIPTLHSSGELFF. CDR3 DNA: TGTGCCAGTAGTATCCCGACACTACACTCCTCCGGGGAGCTGTTTTTT.

A remark on this clonotype: A much bigger clone sits one base away, suggesting this may be a read error. The genes are TRBV2 and TRBJ2-7; TRBD2 aligns across 7 bases. The CDR3 contains 14 residues. From germline, CDR1 is SNHLY and CDR2 FYNNEI. CDR3: CARSEAGSSYEQYF. CDR3 coding DNA: TGTGCCCGCAGTGAAGCGGGGAGCTCCTACGAGCAGTACTTC.

The J gene is TRBJ2-7, the V gene TRBV28; 10 bases map to TRBD2. CDR1 is MDHEN, CDR2 SYDVKM, per germline. V was pared by 6 bases and J by 2 bases, with 10 bases of the junction left unmatched. This CDR3 spans 16 amino acids. The CDR3: CASRGDSSGRAYEQYF. DNA for the CDR3: TGTGCCAGCAGGGGGGATTCAAGCGGGAGGGCCTACGAGCAGTACTTC.

The gene calls are TRBV30 and TRBJ1-1; tentative D call: TRBD1 (6 bases). The V gene's germline CDR1 is GTSNPN and CDR2 SVGIG (reference sequence). CDR3 length: 13 residues. The ends were cut back, 1 base at V and 1 base at J, with 7 bases in the middle. CDR3 protein: CAWSGGANTEAFF. In nucleotides, the CDR3 is TGTGCCTGGAGTGGGGGGGCGAACACTGAAGCTTTCTTT.

This clonotype was found many times. The rearrangement links TRBV6-6 to TRBJ2-7; weak D call: TRBD2 (6 bases). CDR3 size: 14 residues. V dropped 8 bases and J dropped 1 base, with 15 bases sitting between them. Per germline, CDR1 MNHNY and CDR2 SVGAGI (reference sequence). The CDR3 DNA reads TGTGCCAGCGAACCGACCCGGGGGTCCTACGAGCAGTACTTC. It encodes CASEPTRGSYEQYF.

Turning to this clonotype: A much larger clone is a single base away; this may be a read error. CDR3 protein: CASSLQEDTPLHF. CDR3 bases: TGTGCCAGCAGTTTACAGGAGGATACACCCCTCCACTTT. The rearrangement links TRBV27 to TRBJ1-6; D remains unclear. Germline CDR1 reads MNHEY; CDR2 reads SMNVEV (reference sequence). V was cut by 2 bases and J by 11 bases, with 10 bases left in between. This CDR3 comprises 13 residues.

The chain has TRBV30 and TRBJ1-1; 8 bases fit TRBD1. Germline V lookup: CDR1 GTSNPN, CDR2 SVGIG (reference sequence). This CDR3 spans 12 amino acids. J gave up 5 bases and V 8 bases, and 7 bases lay outside the gene matches. CDR3 region: CAGHRGGTEAFF. The CDR3 DNA reads as TGTGCCGGCCACAGGGGGGGGACTGAAGCTTTCTTT.

The chain uses TRBV27 and TRBJ2-7; no clear D. This CDR3 region has 13 residues. Germline V gives CDR1 MNHEY, CDR2 SMNVEV (reference sequence). The germline V and J ends were trimmed by 0 bases and 5 bases, with 8 bases remaining between them. The CDR3, as DNA: TGTGCCAGCAGTTTATCTCAGGCGCACGAGCAGTACTTC. This codes for CASSLSQAHEQYF.

The V gene is TRBV12-3 or TRBV12-4, the J gene TRBJ2-6; 9 bases line up with TRBD2. The CDR3 length is 20 residues. V was clipped by 3 bases and J by 2 bases; unmatched bases: 14. In DNA form, the CDR3 reads TGTGCCAGCAGTTTGGGGGCGGGGGGGAACCCCCTCCCTGGGGCCAACGTCCTGACTTTC. This gives the protein CASSLGAGGNPLPGANVLTF.

The CDR3 reads CASSLEAANTEAFF. The CDR3 region has the DNA TGCGCCAGCAGCTTGGAGGCGGCAAACACTGAAGCTTTCTTT. The chain uses TRBV5-1 and TRBJ1-1; D gene unclear. The germline V gene has CDR1 SGHRS and CDR2 YFSETQ. Trimming removed 0 bases at V and 2 bases at J, with 8 bases between. This CDR3 has 14 amino acids.

The chain combines TRBV7-2 with TRBJ2-1, with 7 bases fitting TRBD2. V lost 4 bases to trimming and J lost 2 bases; unmatched junction nucleotides: 5. This CDR3 is built from 15 residues. Germline V lookup: CDR1 SGHTA, CDR2 FQGNSA. The CDR3 spells CASSYGLGPYNEQFF. CDR3 DNA: TGTGCCAGCAGCTACGGACTAGGACCCTACAATGAGCAGTTCTTC. Variable domain in full (rest from reference TRBV7-2 and TRBJ2-1): GAGVSQSPSNKVTEKGKDVELRCDPISGHTALYWYRQSLGQGLEFLIYFQGNSAPDKSGLPSDRFSAERTGGSVSTLTIQRTQQEDSAVYLCASSYGLGPYNEQFFGPGTRLTVL.

This clonotype was observed a handful of times. V usage is TRBV5-4 and J usage is TRBJ2-7; D may be TRBD1 (6 bases). Germline CDR1 is SGHNT and CDR2 is YYREEE (reference sequence). V lost 0 bases, J lost 2 bases, and 9 bases lay in between. There are 14 residues in the CDR3. The DNA for the CDR3 is TGTGCCAGCAGCTTGGTGGACAGCCCCTACGAGCAGTACTTC. Translation: CASSLVDSPYEQYF.

The V and J genes are TRBV6-5 and TRBJ1-3; D ambiguous. V was clipped by 4 bases and J by 4 bases, with 17 bases between them. The CDR3 covers 16 residues. Germline V CDR1 and CDR2: MNHEY, SVGAGI. The CDR3 DNA is TGTGCCAGCAGTTCCCCGGGAACCCATTACGGAAACACCATATATTTT. This gives the protein CASSSPGTHYGNTIYF.

This clonotype was recorded at least ten times. This chain connects TRBV29-1 to TRBJ1-1; TRBD1 is a possible D gene (5 bases). Trimming left V 3 bases short and J 1 base short, with 6 bases between. The CDR3 has 12 amino acids. Per germline, CDR1 SQVTM and CDR2 ANQGSEA. CDR3 in DNA: TGCAGCGTTGAGGACACGAACACTGAAGCTTTCTTT. It specifies CSVEDTNTEAFF.

This clonotype was seen at least ten times. This chain uses TRBV28 with TRBJ2-6; the D gene could be TRBD1 or TRBD2 (5 bases each). Germline values: CDR1 MDHEN, CDR2 SYDVKM. The V and J ends lost 3 bases and 4 bases respectively, with 16 bases between them. The CDR3 spans 17 residues. CDR3 in DNA: TGTGCCAGCAGTTTCGGGACGACGTTCCCCGGGGCCAACGTCCTGACTTTC. Translating it yields CASSFGTTFPGANVLTF.

Of note for this clonotype: At one end, the junction sequence differs from germline, possibly due to a read error. This chain uses TRBV4-1 with TRBJ1-6; TRBD1 agrees at 9 bases. CDR3 size: 16 residues. In germline, CDR1 is MGHRA, CDR2 YSYEKL. CDR3 amino acids: CASSQDRGQGNSPLPF. The CDR3, as DNA: TGCGCCAGCAGCCAAGACCGGGGACAGGGAAATTCCCCCCTCCCCTTT.

This clonotype was counted only a few times. The chain carries TRBV7-9 and TRBJ2-7; possibly TRBD1 for D (5 bases). Trimming removed 1 base at V and 0 bases at J, with 10 bases between. Germline CDR1 reads SEHNR; CDR2 reads FQNEAQ (reference sequence). The CDR3 is 15 amino acids. The CDR3 reads CASSLVPDSSYEQYF. CDR3 nucleotides: TGTGCCAGCAGCTTAGTTCCCGACAGCTCCTACGAGCAGTACTTC.

Points on this clonotype: This may come from a read error, since a much larger clone is one base off. The rearrangement joins TRBV6-5 to TRBJ2-7; TRBD1 matches at 10 bases. With 2 bases clipped from V and 5 bases from J, the junction kept 0 bases outside the gene matches. The CDR3 totals 13 residues. Germline V gene data show CDR1 as MNHEY and CDR2 as SVGAGI. The CDR3 DNA reads as TGTGCCAGCAGTTACGGGACAGGGGACGAGCAGTACTTC. Translated: CASSYGTGDEQYF.

Turning to this clonotype: Germline and junction disagree at one end, which may indicate a read error. The V and J genes are TRBV27 and TRBJ1-1, with 7 positions matching TRBD1. CDR1 and CDR2 from the germline V gene are MNHEY and SMNVEV (reference sequence). This CDR3 contains 17 residues. For the CDR3, the DNA is TGTGCCAGCAGTTCGCCAGACAGGGCGGGTTATAACACTGAAGCTCTCTTT. Its translation is CASSSPDRAGYNTEALF.

This clonotype was seen just once. A junction boundary mismatches the germline segment, possibly from a read error. This sequence joins TRBV11-2 and TRBJ1-1; 9 bases are a match to TRBD1. Germline CDR1 SGHAT, CDR2 FQNNGV. This CDR3 has 16 residues. CDR3 loop: CASSAGTGKKGTAAFF. In nucleotides, the CDR3 is TGTGCCAGCAGCGCCGGGACAGGGAAGAAAGGAACTGCAGCTTTCTTT.

This clonotype was observed a few times. The chain recombines TRBV11-2 with TRBJ2-1, with D perhaps matching TRBD2 (6 bases). V was shortened by 5 bases and J by 6 bases, with 17 bases between the two germline ends. Germline loops: CDR1 SGHAT, CDR2 FQNNGV. The CDR3 is 15 amino acids. The CDR3, as DNA: TGTGCCAGCAGCACCGGGACTCTTCGTTCCAATGAGCAGTTCTTC. Translating it yields CASSTGTLRSNEQFF. Filled out from reference TRBV11-2 and TRBJ2-1, the complete variable domain reads EAGVAQSPRYKIIEKRQSVAFWCNPISGHATLYWYQQILGQGPKLLIQFQNNGVVDDSQLPKDRFSAERLKGVDSTLKIQPAKLEDSAVYLCASSTGTLRSNEQFFGPGTRLTVL.

This clonotype showed up just a few times. The chain joins TRBV5-6 to TRBJ2-7, with 8 bases lining up with TRBD1. The CDR3 has 15 amino acids. Germline CDR1 reads SGHDT; CDR2 reads YYEEEE. Unmatched junction bases numbered 7, after V lost 0 bases and J lost 5 bases. DNA of the CDR3: TGTGCCAGCAGCTTGGAGCAGTCAGGGGGCGACGAGCAGTACTTC. Protein product: CASSLEQSGGDEQYF. Together with reference TRBV5-6 and TRBJ2-7, the CDR3 gives the full variable domain: DAGVTQSPTHLIKTRGQQVTLRCSPKSGHDTVSWYQQALGQGPQFIFQYYEEEERQRGNFPDRFSGHQFPNYSSELNVNALLLGDSALYLCASSLEQSGGDEQYFGPGTRLTVT.

Remarks on this clonotype: Being one base from a much bigger clone, this may be a read error. The rearrangement links TRBV10-3 to TRBJ2-7; no clear D gene. The CDR3 extends over 13 amino acids. Germline V lookup: CDR1 ENHRY, CDR2 SYGVKD. In DNA, the CDR3 is TGTGCCATCGCGACCCTGGGCCCCTACGGGCAGTACTTC. Its protein is CAIATLGPYGQYF.